These T cell receptor beta chains were read from a single sample in a study of blood T cell repertoires in COVID-19. The protocol was immunoSEQ multiplex PCR, while the TCRdb copy is restricted to in-frame clones and leaves out a portion. The sample consists of approximately 200,000 clones, about three quarters of them appearing once. The sequenced sample consisted of peripheral blood. The receptors were gathered from a woman of 80 years or more with COVID-19, enrolled during active disease. Both conserved end residues are part of each CDR3. Fields, in order: CDR3 protein, CDR3 DNA, D gene, V gene, J gene, clone size. The D gene is left open where the match is weak. The size entry is marked missing in some rows and otherwise reads once, few, many or a size class.

CDR3 protein: CASSPGLAGGQYF
CDR3 DNA: TGTGCCAGCAGCCCCGGGCTAGCGGGAGGGCAGTACTTC
D gene: TRBD2
V gene: TRBV5-6
J gene: TRBJ2-7
clone size: -

CDR3 protein: CASSSSRQGFGNYGYTF
CDR3 DNA: TGTGCCAGCAGTTCATCGCGACAGGGTTTTGGTAACTATGGCTACACCTTC
D gene: TRBD1
V gene: TRBV27
J gene: TRBJ1-2
clone size: -

CDR3 protein: CASSGLVETQYF
CDR3 DNA: TGTGCCAGCAGCGGACTAGTGGAGACCCAGTACTTC
D gene: TRBD2
V gene: TRBV7-9
J gene: TRBJ2-5
clone size: -

CDR3 protein: CASSEMAPVNEKLFF
CDR3 DNA: TGTGCCAGCAGTGAAATGGCACCCGTTAATGAAAAACTGTTTTTT
D gene: -
V gene: TRBV2
J gene: TRBJ1-4
clone size: -

CDR3 protein: CASSLLSSGGFTDTQYF
CDR3 DNA: TGTGCCAGCAGCCTTCTGTCTAGCGGGGGGTTCACAGATACGCAGTATTTT
D gene: TRBD2
V gene: TRBV7-2
J gene: TRBJ2-3
clone size: -

CDR3 protein: CASSLTGGSGVTDTQYF
CDR3 DNA: TGTGCCAGCTCACTAACCGGTGGTAGCGGGGTCACAGATACGCAGTATTTT
D gene: TRBD2
V gene: TRBV18
J gene: TRBJ2-3
clone size: once

CDR3 protein: CASSLSLYEQYF
CDR3 DNA: TGTGCCAGCAGCTTAAGCTTATACGAGCAGTACTTC
D gene: -
V gene: TRBV7-9
J gene: TRBJ2-7
clone size: -

CDR3 protein: CASSKSPGRGYGYTF
CDR3 DNA: TGTGCCAGTAGTAAGTCGCCTGGCAGGGGCTATGGCTACACCTTC
D gene: -
V gene: TRBV19
J gene: TRBJ1-2
clone size: -

CDR3 protein: CASSLGRFPGNTIYF
CDR3 DNA: TGCGCCAGCAGCTTGGGGCGGTTTCCTGGAAACACCATATATTTT
D gene: -
V gene: TRBV5-1
J gene: TRBJ1-3
clone size: -

CDR3 protein: CASSFSAASDTDTQYF
CDR3 DNA: TGTGCCAGCAGCTTTTCTGCGGCTAGCGACACAGATACGCAGTATTTT
D gene: -
V gene: TRBV4-2
J gene: TRBJ2-3
clone size: -

CDR3 protein: CASTGGTEAFF
CDR3 DNA: TGTGCCAGTACAGGGGGCACTGAAGCTTTCTTT
D gene: TRBD1
V gene: TRBV2
J gene: TRBJ1-1
clone size: -

CDR3 protein: CASSLNVGGTTEQFF
CDR3 DNA: TGTGCCAGCAGCTTAAATGTCGGGGGGACGACGGAGCAGTTCTTC
D gene: TRBD2
V gene: TRBV11-2
J gene: TRBJ2-1
clone size: -

CDR3 protein: CASSLLFRDNNFQETQYF
CDR3 DNA: TGTGCCAGCAGCCTACTTTTCCGGGACAACAATTTCCAAGAGACCCAGTACTTC
D gene: -
V gene: TRBV3-1/TRBV3-2
J gene: TRBJ2-5
clone size: -

CDR3 protein: CAWSVAPGGSEKLFF
CDR3 DNA: TGTGCCTGGAGTGTTGCTCCAGGGGGTAGTGAAAAACTGTTTTTT
D gene: TRBD1
V gene: TRBV30
J gene: TRBJ1-4
clone size: -

CDR3 protein: CASSELTGVGGNTIYF
CDR3 DNA: TGTGCCAGCAGCGAACTTACAGGGGTTGGTGGAAACACCATATATTTT
D gene: TRBD1
V gene: TRBV9
J gene: TRBJ1-3
clone size: few

CDR3 protein: CASSLETGIGSPLHF
CDR3 DNA: TGCGCCAGCAGCTTGGAGACAGGGATTGGGTCACCCCTCCACTTT
D gene: TRBD1
V gene: TRBV5-1
J gene: TRBJ1-6
clone size: -

CDR3 protein: CATSDLESSGGPSEGEQFF
CDR3 DNA: TGTGCCACCAGTGATTTGGAATCTAGCGGGGGGCCTTCTGAAGGTGAGCAGTTCTTC
D gene: TRBD2
V gene: TRBV24-1
J gene: TRBJ2-1
clone size: -

CDR3 protein: CATKLAGDSFDEQFF
CDR3 DNA: TGTGCCACCAAACTAGCGGGGGACTCCTTTGATGAGCAGTTCTTC
D gene: TRBD2
V gene: TRBV10-3
J gene: TRBJ2-1
clone size: -

CDR3 protein: CASTGQGGDSPLHF
CDR3 DNA: TGTGCCAGCACCGGACAGGGAGGTGATTCACCCCTCCACTTT
D gene: TRBD1
V gene: TRBV2
J gene: TRBJ1-6
clone size: -

CDR3 protein: CASSSIPGTGSYEQYF
CDR3 DNA: TGCGCCAGCAGCTCTATACCCGGGACAGGGTCCTACGAGCAGTACTTC
D gene: TRBD1
V gene: TRBV5-1
J gene: TRBJ2-7
clone size: -

CDR3 protein: CASSPQTSGMKTQYF
CDR3 DNA: TGTGCCAGCAGTCCTCAGACTAGCGGGATGAAGACCCAGTACTTC
D gene: TRBD2
V gene: TRBV6-5
J gene: TRBJ2-5
clone size: -

CDR3 protein: CASSLLTGGNTDTQYF
CDR3 DNA: TGTGCCAGCAGCTTACTTACAGGGGGCAACACAGATACGCAGTATTTT
D gene: TRBD1
V gene: TRBV11-1
J gene: TRBJ2-3
clone size: once

CDR3 protein: CASSLDMNTEAFF
CDR3 DNA: TGTGCCAGCAGTTTAGATATGAACACTGAAGCTTTCTTT
D gene: -
V gene: TRBV12-3/TRBV12-4
J gene: TRBJ1-1
clone size: -